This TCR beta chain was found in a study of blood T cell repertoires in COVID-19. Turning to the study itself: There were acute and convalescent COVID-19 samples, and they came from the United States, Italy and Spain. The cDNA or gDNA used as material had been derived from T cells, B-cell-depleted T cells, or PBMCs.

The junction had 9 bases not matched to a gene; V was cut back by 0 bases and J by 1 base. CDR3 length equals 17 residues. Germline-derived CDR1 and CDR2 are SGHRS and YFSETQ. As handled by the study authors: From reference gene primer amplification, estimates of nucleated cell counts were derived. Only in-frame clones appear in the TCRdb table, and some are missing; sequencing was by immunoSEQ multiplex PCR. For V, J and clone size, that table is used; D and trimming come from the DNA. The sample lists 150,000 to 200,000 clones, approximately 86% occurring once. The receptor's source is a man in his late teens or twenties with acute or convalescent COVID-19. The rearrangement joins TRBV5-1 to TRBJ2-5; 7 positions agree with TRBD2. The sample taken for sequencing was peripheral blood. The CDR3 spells CASSLVGLAVLQETQYF. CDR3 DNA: TGCGCCAGCAGCTTGGTTGGGCTAGCGGTGCTCCAAGAGACCCAGTACTTC.